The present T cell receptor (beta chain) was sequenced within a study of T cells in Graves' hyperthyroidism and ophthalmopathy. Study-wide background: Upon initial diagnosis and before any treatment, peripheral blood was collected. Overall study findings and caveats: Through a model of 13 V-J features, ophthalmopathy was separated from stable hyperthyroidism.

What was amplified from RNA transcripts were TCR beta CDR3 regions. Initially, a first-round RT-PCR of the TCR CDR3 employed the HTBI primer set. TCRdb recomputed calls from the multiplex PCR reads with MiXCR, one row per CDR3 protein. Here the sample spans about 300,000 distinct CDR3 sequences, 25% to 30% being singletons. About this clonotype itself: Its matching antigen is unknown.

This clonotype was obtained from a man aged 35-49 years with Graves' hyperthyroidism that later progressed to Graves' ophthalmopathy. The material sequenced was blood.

CDR3 bases: TGCAGTGCTAGAGCAGGGCAAGGGCAGGCCCCCACTGAAGCTTTCTTT. This translates into CSARAGQGQAPTEAFF. The chain employs TRBV20-1 and TRBJ1-1, with D possibly matching TRBD1 (5 bases). Germline lookup yields CDR1 DFQATT and CDR2 SNEGSKA (reference sequence). V was trimmed by 1 base and J by 4 bases, leaving 19 bases between them. The CDR3 contains 16 residues.